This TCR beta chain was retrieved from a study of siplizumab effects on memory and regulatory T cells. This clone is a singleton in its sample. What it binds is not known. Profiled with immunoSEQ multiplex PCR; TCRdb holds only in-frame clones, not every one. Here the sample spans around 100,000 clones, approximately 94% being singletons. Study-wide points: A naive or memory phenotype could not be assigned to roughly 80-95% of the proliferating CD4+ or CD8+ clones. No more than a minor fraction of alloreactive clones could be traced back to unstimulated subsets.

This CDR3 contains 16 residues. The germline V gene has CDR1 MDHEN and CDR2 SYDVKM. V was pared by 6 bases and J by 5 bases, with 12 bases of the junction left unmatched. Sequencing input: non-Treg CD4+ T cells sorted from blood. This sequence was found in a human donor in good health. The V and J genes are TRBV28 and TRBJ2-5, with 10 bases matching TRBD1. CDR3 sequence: CASRRDRGPGGETQYF. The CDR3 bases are TGTGCCAGCAGACGGGACAGGGGACCCGGGGGGGAGACCCAGTACTTC.